The T cell receptor (beta chain) under discussion was sequenced for a study of T-cell memory formation after mild COVID-19. Study in general: The study found TCR clusters largely donor specific.

TCRdb independently ran MiXCR on the 5' RACE reads; one entry per CDR3 protein. The data hold tens of thousands of distinct CDR3 sequences, with roughly 16% observed a single time. There are a few counts of this clonotype. Its antigen is currently unknown. Findings of the study overall: The main location of contracting CD4+ clones was CM and EM, and that of contracting CD8+ clones was EMRA.

V gave up 2 bases and J gave up 1 base; unmatched junction bases: 8. The CDR3 is 17 residues long. Looked up from germline, CDR1 is MNHNY and CDR2 is SVGAGI (reference sequence). The sequenced material came from PBMCs or a T cell subset sorted from them (not recorded which). This TCR came from a man between 18 and 35 years old who had mild COVID-19 (a few samples of this study predate the infection). Cell type and time point are not known. The chain joins TRBV6-6 to TRBJ2-1; 7 nucleotides agree with TRBD1. The CDR3 bases are TGTGCCAGCAGTTACGATCCCCCGGGACAGTCCTACAATGAGCAGTTCTTC. It yields the protein CASSYDPPGQSYNEQFF.